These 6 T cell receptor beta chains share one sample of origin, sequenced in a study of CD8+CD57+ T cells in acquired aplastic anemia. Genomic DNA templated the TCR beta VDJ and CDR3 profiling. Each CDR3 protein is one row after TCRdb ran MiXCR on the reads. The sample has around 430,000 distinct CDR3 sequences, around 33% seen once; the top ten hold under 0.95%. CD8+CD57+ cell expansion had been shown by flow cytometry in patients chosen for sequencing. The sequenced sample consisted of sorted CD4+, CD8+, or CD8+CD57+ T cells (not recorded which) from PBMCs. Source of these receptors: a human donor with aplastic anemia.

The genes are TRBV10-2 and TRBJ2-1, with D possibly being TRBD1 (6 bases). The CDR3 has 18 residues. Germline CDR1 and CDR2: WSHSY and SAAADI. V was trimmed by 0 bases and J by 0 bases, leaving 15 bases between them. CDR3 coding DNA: TGCGCCAGCAGTGAGTCAACCAGGGGTCGGAACTCCTACAATGAGCAGTTCTTC. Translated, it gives CASSESTRGRNSYNEQFF.

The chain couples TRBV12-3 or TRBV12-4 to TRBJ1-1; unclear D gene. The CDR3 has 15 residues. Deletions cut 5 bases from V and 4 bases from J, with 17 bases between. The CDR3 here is CASSPLSTLGTEAFF. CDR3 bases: TGTGCCAGCAGTCCCCTTTCTACTCTGGGCACTGAAGCTTTCTTT.

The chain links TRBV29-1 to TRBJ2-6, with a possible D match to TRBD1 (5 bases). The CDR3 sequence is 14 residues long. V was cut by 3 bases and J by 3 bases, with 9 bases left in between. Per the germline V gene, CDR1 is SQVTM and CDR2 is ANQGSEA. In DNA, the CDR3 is TGCAGCGTTGAGGCAGGGCTTGGGGCCAACGTCCTGACTTTC. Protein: CSVEAGLGANVLTF.

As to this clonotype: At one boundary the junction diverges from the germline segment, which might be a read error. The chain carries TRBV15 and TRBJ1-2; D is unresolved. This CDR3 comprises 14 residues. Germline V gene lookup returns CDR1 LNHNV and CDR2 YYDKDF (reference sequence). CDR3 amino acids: CATSRGILNYGYTF. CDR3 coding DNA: TGTGCCACCAGTAGAGGGATTCTTAACTATGGCTACACCTTC.

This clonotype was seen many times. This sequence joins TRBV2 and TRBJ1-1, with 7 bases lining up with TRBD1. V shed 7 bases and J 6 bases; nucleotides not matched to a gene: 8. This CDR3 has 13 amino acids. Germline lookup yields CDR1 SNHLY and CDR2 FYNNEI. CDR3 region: CASMNRGRAEAFF. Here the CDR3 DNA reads TGTGCCAGCATGAACAGGGGACGGGCTGAAGCTTTCTTT.

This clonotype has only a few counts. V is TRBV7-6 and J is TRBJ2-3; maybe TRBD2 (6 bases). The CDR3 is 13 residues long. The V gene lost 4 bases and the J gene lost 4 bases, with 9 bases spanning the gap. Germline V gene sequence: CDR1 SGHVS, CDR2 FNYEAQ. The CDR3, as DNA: TGTGCCAGCAGCTACTCTAGCGCAGATACGCAGTATTTT. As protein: CASSYSSADTQYF.